The source of this TCR beta chain is a study of cytomegalovirus exposure and HLA in healthy donors. Regarding the study as a whole: Presence/absence results assume similar sequencing depth per donor, which may not hold. Earlier findings revealed that most TCR beta V segments proved productive either about 90% or about 30% of the time. A highly shared variant cluster was judged a likely technical artifact.

The V end was cut by 0 bases, the J end by 0 bases, with 7 bases between. The germline gives CDR1 MNHNY, CDR2 SVGAGI (reference sequence). CDR3 size: 15 residues. Amplification used 60 Vbeta primers and 13 Jbeta primers. Authors' methods: In a later analysis, around 10 million of approximately 81 million unique beta chains occurred in at least two donors. The assay was immunoSEQ multiplex PCR, and TCRdb's table has in-frame clones only and misses some. That table gives V, J and clone size, and the DNA gave D and trimming. The table has roughly 180,000 clones, around 80% seen once. Concerning this clone: Its cognate antigen is unknown.

This chain uses TRBV6-6 with TRBJ2-3, with a tentative D call TRBD2 (5 bases). This receptor was obtained from a young man in good health and CMV-seronegative. Material: PBMCs. The CDR3 here is CASSYSEASTDTQYF. CDR3 coding DNA: TGTGCCAGCAGTTACTCGGAGGCTAGCACAGATACGCAGTATTTT.